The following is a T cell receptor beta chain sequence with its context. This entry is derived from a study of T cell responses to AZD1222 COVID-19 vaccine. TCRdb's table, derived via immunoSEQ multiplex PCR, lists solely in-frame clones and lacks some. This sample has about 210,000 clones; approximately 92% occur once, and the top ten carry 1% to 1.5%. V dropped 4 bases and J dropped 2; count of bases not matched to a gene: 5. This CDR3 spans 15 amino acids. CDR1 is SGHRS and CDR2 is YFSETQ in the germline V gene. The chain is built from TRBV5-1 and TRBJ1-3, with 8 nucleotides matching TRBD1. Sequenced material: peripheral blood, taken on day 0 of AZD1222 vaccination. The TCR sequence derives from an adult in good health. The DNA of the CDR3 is TGCGCCAGCAGCCCGTCACAGGGGGCTGGAAACACCATATATTTT. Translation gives CASSPSQGAGNTIYF.